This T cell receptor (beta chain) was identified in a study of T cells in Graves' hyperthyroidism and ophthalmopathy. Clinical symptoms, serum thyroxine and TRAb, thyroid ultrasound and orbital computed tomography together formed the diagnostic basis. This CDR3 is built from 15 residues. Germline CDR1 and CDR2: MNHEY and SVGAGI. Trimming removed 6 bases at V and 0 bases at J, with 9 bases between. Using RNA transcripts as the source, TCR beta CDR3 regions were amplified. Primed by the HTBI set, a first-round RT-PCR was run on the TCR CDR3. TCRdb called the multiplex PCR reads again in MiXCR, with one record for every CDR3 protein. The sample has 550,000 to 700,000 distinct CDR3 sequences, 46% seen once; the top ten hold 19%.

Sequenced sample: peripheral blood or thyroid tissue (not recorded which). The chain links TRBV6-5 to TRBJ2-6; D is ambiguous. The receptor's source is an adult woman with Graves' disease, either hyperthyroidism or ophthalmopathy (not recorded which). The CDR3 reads CASSPRVSGANVLTF. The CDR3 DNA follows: TGTGCCAGCAGCCCACGGGTCTCTGGGGCCAACGTCCTGACTTTC.